The source of this T cell receptor (beta chain) is a study of technical replicates of blood from a few donors. This CDR3 contains 16 residues. V shed 6 bases, J shed 5 bases, and the junction held 5 bases outside the gene matches. Germline assignment: CDR1 LNHDA and CDR2 SQIVND (reference sequence). Libraries were prepared by immunoSEQ multiplex PCR; TCRdb keeps only in-frame clonotypes and omits some of them. The table records about 13,000 clones, roughly three quarters of them present only once. The sequencing input was PBMCs. This chain uses TRBV19 with TRBJ2-1, with 15 bases that match TRBD2. The clonotype originates from a human donor in good health. CDR3 sequence: CASRPRTSGRDNEQFF. The CDR3 coding sequence is TGTGCCAGTAGACCCCGGACTAGCGGGAGGGACAATGAGCAGTTCTTC. Complete variable domain (other parts from reference TRBV19 and TRBJ2-1): DGGITQSPKYLFRKEGQNVTLSCEQNLNHDAMYWYRQDPGQGLRLIYYSQIVNDFQKGDIAEGYSVSREKKESFPLTVTSAQKNPTAFYLCASRPRTSGRDNEQFFGPGTRLTVL.